Listed here is a single T cell receptor (beta chain). Cohort assignment relied on participant-reported clinical history. J lost 11 bases, V lost 2 bases, and 6 bases had no gene match. Germline-derived CDR1 and CDR2 are MDHEN and SYDVKM. CDR3 length: 13 residues. The repertoire was sequenced with immunoSEQ multiplex PCR; TCRdb's copy has only in-frame clones and lacks some. The sample includes 350,000 to 400,000 clones, under 90% of them seen just once. The sample originates from a study of blood T cell repertoires in COVID-19. The chain carries TRBV28 and TRBJ1-5; 7 bases are a match to TRBD1. The clonotype originates from a woman in her twenties or thirties who had recovered from COVID-19. Source material: PBMCs or T cells enriched from blood (not recorded which). For the CDR3, the DNA is TGTGCCAGCAGTTTACCCCGGCAGGGGGCCCAGCATTTT. It translates to CASSLPRQGAQHF. Drawing the rest from reference TRBV28 and TRBJ1-5, the complete variable domain is DVKVTQSSRYLVKRTGEKVFLECVQDMDHENMFWYRQDPGLGLRLIYFSYDVKMKEKGDIPEGYSVSREKKERFSLILESASTNQTSMYLCASSLPRQGAQHFGDGTRLSIL.